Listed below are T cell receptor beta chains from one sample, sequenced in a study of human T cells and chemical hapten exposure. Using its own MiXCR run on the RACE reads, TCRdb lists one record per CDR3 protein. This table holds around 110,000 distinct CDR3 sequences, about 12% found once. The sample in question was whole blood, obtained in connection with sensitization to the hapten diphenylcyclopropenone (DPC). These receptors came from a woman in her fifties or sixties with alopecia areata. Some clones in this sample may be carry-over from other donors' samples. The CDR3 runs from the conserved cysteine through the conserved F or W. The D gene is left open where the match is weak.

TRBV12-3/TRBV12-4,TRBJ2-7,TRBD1,CASSPNRGNPYEQYF
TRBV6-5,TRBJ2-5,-,CASSYQGAWQETQYF
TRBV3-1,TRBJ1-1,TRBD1,CASSSPSGTANTEAFF
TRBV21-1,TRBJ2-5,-,CASPAGYQETQYF
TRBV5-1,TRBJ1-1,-,CASSLGGYNTEAFF
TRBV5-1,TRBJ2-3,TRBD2,CASSSPGGSPDTQYF
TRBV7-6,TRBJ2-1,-,CASSLGGSEQFF
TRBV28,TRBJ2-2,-,CASSYVILAGELFF
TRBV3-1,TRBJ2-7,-,CASSQDRRSAYEQYF
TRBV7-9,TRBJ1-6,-,CASSLENSPLHF
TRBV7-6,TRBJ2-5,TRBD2,CASSHGSLAGDAKETQYF
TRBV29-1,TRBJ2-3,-,CSVETTSLRTDTQYF
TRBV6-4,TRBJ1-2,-,CASSVDGLYGYTF
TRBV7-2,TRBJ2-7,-,CASSLAAIYKQYF
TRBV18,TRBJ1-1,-,CASSPPTSGGTEAFF
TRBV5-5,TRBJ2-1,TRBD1,CASSLAGDRGRYNEQFF
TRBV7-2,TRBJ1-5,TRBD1,CASSLLPESGGYKSQHF
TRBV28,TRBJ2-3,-,CASRTSTDTQYF
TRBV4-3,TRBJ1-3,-,CASSQVVPILPGNTIYF
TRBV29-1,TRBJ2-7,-,CSVVWTSEQYF
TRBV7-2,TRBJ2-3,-,CASSLSRNTDTQYF
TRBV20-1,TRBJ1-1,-,CSATYRVRTEAFF
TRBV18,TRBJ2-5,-,CASSPPMQQETQYF
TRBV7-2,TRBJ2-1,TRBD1,CASRHPQGTGQFF
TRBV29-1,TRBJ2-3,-,CSVEVPGRIDTQYF
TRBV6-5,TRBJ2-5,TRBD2,CASSPGGGETQYF
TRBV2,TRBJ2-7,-,CASSGAGEQYF
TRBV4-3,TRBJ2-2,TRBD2,CASSQEGGTYQYTGELFF
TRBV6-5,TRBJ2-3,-,CASSYRTGTDTQYF
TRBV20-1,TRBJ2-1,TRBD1,CSATPTSGTGDEQFF
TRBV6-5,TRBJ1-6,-,CASSYGIARDSPLHF
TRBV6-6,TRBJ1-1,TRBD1,CASSNHRTGNTEAFF
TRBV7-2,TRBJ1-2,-,CASSDVSDGYTF
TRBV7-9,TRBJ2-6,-,CASSSVSGANVLTF
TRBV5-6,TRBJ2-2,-,CASINRVRNTGELFF
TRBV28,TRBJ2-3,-,CASSSPADTQYF
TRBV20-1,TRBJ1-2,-,CSARGVSYGYTF
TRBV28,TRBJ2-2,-,CASSPWVPTGELFF
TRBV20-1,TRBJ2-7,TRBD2,CSASPGTSGSHEQYF
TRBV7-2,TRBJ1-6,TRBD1,CASSDDKTGVSPLHF
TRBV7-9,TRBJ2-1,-,CASSSWTNNYNEQFF
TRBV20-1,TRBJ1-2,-,CSARNWGGANYGYTF
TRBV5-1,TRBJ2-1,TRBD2,CASSLARLAGSEAHNEQFF
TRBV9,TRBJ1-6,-,CASSERGTDSPLHF
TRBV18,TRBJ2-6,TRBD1,CASSDRQTSGANVLTF
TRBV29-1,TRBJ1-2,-,CSVESHDNYGYTF
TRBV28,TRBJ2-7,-,CASSLISSGQYF
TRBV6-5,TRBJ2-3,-,CASSYGAEHTDTQYF
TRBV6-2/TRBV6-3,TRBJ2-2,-,CASSYQGGGELYF
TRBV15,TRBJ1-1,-,CATSRDISSAKAFF
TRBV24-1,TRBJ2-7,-,CATSDPAGSCYEQYF
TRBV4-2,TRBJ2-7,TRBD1,CASSQENTGGYEQYF
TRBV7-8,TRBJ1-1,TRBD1,CASSLAGTGVLNTEAFF
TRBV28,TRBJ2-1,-,CASSSFRRDGSIRDEQFF
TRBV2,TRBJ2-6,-,CASRETGTTRANVLTF
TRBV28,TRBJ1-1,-,CASSIRTLNTEAFF
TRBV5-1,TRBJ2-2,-,CASSPQGRINTGELFF